Each of the 14 T cell receptor beta chains below was sequenced from the same sample in a study of cytomegalovirus exposure and HLA in healthy donors. 13 Jbeta primers and 60 Vbeta primers were used for the PCR. The protocol was immunoSEQ multiplex PCR, while the TCRdb copy is restricted to in-frame clones and leaves out a portion. The data contain 100,000 to 120,000 clones, around 70% of them seen just once; the ten biggest clones take up roughly 4.2%. The specimen sequenced was PBMCs. Receptors were obtained from a middle-aged woman in good health and CMV-seropositive.

This chain connects TRBV27 to TRBJ2-5; 7 bases line up with TRBD1. The germline CDR1 and CDR2 sequences are MNHEY and SMNVEV (reference sequence). This CDR3 has 15 residues. V gave up 4 bases and J gave up 2 bases; unmatched junction bases: 7. The CDR3 here is CASSSYGTAQETQYF. As DNA, the CDR3 is TGTGCCAGCAGTTCTTACGGGACAGCTCAAGAGACCCAGTACTTC.

Points on this clone: Other DNA sequences within the sample encode an identical CDR3. The gene calls are TRBV9 and TRBJ2-5; 7 bases fit TRBD1. Germline values: CDR1 SGDLS, CDR2 YYNGEE. V dropped 2 bases and J dropped 0; count of bases not matched to a gene: 4. The CDR3 is 15 amino acids. The CDR3 DNA sequence: TGTGCCAGCAGCGTCGGGACAGCGTACCAAGAGACCCAGTACTTC. Translating it yields CASSVGTAYQETQYF. The full variable domain, completed using reference TRBV9 and TRBJ2-5, is DSGVTQTPKHLITATGQRVTLRCSPRSGDLSVYWYQQSLDQGLQFLIQYYNGEERAKGNILERFSAQQFPDLHSELNLSSLELGDSALYFCASSVGTAYQETQYFGPGTRLLVL.

The rearrangement joins TRBV4-3 to TRBJ2-7; 8 bases agree with TRBD1. V shed 5 bases, J shed 2 bases, and the junction held 5 bases outside the gene matches. The germline gives CDR1 LGHNA, CDR2 YSLEER. The CDR3 is 14 amino acids. The DNA for the CDR3 is TGCGCCAGCAGCTCCCGACAGGGGACCTACGAGCAGTACTTC. Its translation is CASSSRQGTYEQYF.

This chain uses TRBV6-1 with TRBJ2-4; D perhaps matches TRBD2 (5 bases). The germline CDR1 and CDR2 sequences are MNHNS and SASEGT. V lost 3 bases and J lost 0, with 18 bases in between. The CDR3 sequence is 18 residues long. Here the CDR3 reads CASSDPRHEGLAKNIQYF. The CDR3 region has the DNA TGTGCCAGCAGTGATCCTCGGCACGAGGGATTAGCCAAAAACATTCAGTACTTC.

V is TRBV7-9 and J is TRBJ1-1; perhaps TRBD1 as D (6 bases). The CDR3 is 17 amino acids. Germline CDR1 reads SEHNR; CDR2 reads FQNEAQ (reference sequence). The V gene lost 1 base and the J gene lost 0 bases, with 15 bases spanning the gap. CDR3 DNA: TGTGCCAGCAGCTTAGGGGTCCTACAGGGTTTGAACACTGAAGCTTTCTTT. This sequence encodes CASSLGVLQGLNTEAFF.

The V call is TRBV7-9, the J call TRBJ2-3; 12 bases line up with TRBD2. The germline CDR1 and CDR2 sequences are SEHNR and FQNEAQ (reference sequence). Losses at the gene ends were 5 bases for V and 3 bases for J; bases not matched to a gene: 6. The CDR3 loop spans 16 amino acids. The CDR3 sequence: CASSGRLAGVTDTQYF. The CDR3 coding sequence is TGTGCCAGCAGCGGCCGACTAGCGGGAGTAACAGATACGCAGTATTTT. The full variable domain, completed using reference TRBV7-9 and TRBJ2-3, is DTGVSQNPRHKITKRGQNVTFRCDPISEHNRLYWYRQTLGQGPEFLTYFQNEAQLEKSRLLSDRFSAERPKGSFSTLEIQRTEQGDSAMYLCASSGRLAGVTDTQYFGPGTRLTVL.

The J gene is TRBJ2-2, the V gene TRBV30, with 14 bases aligning to TRBD2. This CDR3 has 18 amino acids. Germline V lookup: CDR1 GTSNPN, CDR2 SVGIG (reference sequence). V was pared by 5 bases and J by 7 bases, with 15 bases of the junction left unmatched. The CDR3: CAWSTIRTSGGPSGELFF. CDR3 nucleotides: TGTGCCTGGTCCACCATACGGACTAGCGGGGGGCCTAGCGGGGAGCTGTTTTTT.

The table lists this clone with a few counts. The chain has TRBV4-3 and TRBJ1-1; unclear D gene. The V end lost 0 bases, the J end lost 3 bases, and 14 bases lay between the germline ends. Germline V gene lookup returns CDR1 LGHNA and CDR2 YSLEER. The CDR3 extends over 16 amino acids. The CDR3 region has the DNA TGCGCCAGCAGCCAAGATCTGAACACAGCGGACACTGAAGCTTTCTTT. This translates into CASSQDLNTADTEAFF.

The V call is TRBV28, the J call TRBJ1-1; 10 positions agree with TRBD1. The germline V gene encodes CDR1 MDHEN and CDR2 SYDVKM. J was trimmed by 3 bases and V by 6 bases; bases with no gene match: 4. The CDR3 loop spans 14 amino acids. CDR3 amino acids: CASSRQGAHTEAFF. CDR3 in DNA: TGTGCCAGCAGCAGACAGGGGGCGCACACTGAAGCTTTCTTT.

This clone was picked up a small number of times. The chain has TRBV5-5 and TRBJ1-1; D possibly corresponds to TRBD1 (6 bases). Germline V lookup: CDR1 SGHKS, CDR2 YYEKEE (reference sequence). Deletions cut 6 bases from V and 1 base from J, with 13 bases between. The CDR3 loop spans 14 amino acids. This chain's CDR3 is CASNRDTTNTEAFF. The CDR3 DNA reads TGTGCCAGCAACCGGGACACTACGAACACTGAAGCTTTCTTT.

DNA for the CDR3: TGTGCCAGTAGCCTGCCGGGAATGGAGACCCAGTACTTC. As protein: CASSLPGMETQYF. This chain uses TRBV19 with TRBJ2-5; TRBD2 is a possible D gene (5 bases). Per germline, CDR1 LNHDA and CDR2 SQIVND (reference sequence). This CDR3 comprises 13 residues. Trimming left V 6 bases short and J 5 bases short, with 13 bases between.

The chain links TRBV5-6 to TRBJ2-3; 10 bases align to TRBD2. Per the germline V gene, CDR1 is SGHDT and CDR2 is YYEEEE. CDR3 length: 17 amino acids. J was trimmed by 0 bases and V by 3 bases; bases with no gene match: 7. CDR3 nucleotide sequence: TGTGCCAGCAGCTGGGGAGGACTAGCGGTTAGCACAGATACGCAGTATTTT. The encoded protein is CASSWGGLAVSTDTQYF. The full variable domain, its missing parts supplied by reference TRBV5-6 and TRBJ2-3, is DAGVTQSPTHLIKTRGQQVTLRCSPKSGHDTVSWYQQALGQGPQFIFQYYEEEERQRGNFPDRFSGHQFPNYSSELNVNALLLGDSALYLCASSWGGLAVSTDTQYFGPGTRLTVL.

The rearrangement links TRBV2 to TRBJ1-2; 9 bases match TRBD1. Trimming removed 8 bases from V and 7 bases from J; junction bases left unmatched: 2. The CDR3 loop spans 11 amino acids. The V gene's germline CDR1 is SNHLY and CDR2 FYNNEI. CDR3 amino acids: CASGTGFGYTF. The CDR3 DNA is TGTGCCAGCGGGACAGGGTTTGGCTACACCTTC.

The CDR3 nucleotides read TGTGCCAGCTTTGGGGGGGTGTATGGCTACACCTTC. Its protein is CASFGGVYGYTF. V and J are TRBV6-5 and TRBJ1-2, with a tentative D call TRBD1 (5 bases). The CDR3 is 12 amino acids. Germline loops: CDR1 MNHEY, CDR2 SVGAGI. V lost 8 bases and J 5 bases, leaving 12 bases between the germline ends.